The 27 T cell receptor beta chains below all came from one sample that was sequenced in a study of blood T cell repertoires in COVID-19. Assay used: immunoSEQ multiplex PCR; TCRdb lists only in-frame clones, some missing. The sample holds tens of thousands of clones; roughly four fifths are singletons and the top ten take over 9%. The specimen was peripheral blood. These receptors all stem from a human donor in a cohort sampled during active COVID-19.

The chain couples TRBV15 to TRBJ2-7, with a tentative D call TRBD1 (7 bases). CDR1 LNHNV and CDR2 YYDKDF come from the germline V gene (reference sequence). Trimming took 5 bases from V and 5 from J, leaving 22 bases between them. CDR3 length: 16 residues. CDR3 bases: TGTGCCACCAGCGGAGGAAGCAGGGGGGTTAGGAACGAGCAGTACTTC. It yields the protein CATSGGSRGVRNEQYF.

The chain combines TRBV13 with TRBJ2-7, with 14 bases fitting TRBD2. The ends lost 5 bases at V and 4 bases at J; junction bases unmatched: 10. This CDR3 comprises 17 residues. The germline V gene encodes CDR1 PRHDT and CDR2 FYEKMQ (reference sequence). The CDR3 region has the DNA TGTGCCAGCAGCAACGGACTAGCGGGAGGCCTGAATTACGAGCAGTACTTC. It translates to CASSNGLAGGLNYEQYF.

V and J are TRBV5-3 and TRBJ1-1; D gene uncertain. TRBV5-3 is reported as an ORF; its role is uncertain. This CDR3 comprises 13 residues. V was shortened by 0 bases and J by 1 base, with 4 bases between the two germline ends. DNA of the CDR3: TGTGCCAGAAGCTTGGGTAGGAACACTGAAGCTTTCTTT. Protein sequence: CARSLGRNTEAFF.

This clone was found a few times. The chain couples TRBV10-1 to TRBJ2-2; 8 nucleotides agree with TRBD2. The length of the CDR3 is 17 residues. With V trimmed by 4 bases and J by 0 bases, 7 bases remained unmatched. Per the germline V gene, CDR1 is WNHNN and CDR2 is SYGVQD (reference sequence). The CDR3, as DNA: TGCGCCAGCAGTGGAGAAGCGGGAGCGCCGAACACCGGGGAGCTGTTTTTT. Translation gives CASSGEAGAPNTGELFF.

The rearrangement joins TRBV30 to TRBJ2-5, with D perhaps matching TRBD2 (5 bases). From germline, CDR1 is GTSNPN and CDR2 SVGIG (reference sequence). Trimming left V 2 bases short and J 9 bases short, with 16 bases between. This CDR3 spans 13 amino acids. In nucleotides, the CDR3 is TGTGCCTGGAGTTCTAGCAGTTTAGGGCCCCAGTACTTC. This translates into CAWSSSSLGPQYF.

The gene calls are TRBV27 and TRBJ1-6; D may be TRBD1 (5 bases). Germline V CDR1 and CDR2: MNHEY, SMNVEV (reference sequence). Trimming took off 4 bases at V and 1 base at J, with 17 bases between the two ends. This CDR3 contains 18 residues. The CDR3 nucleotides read TGTGCCAGCAGTTATGCTAGGGGTCGTAGGTCCTATAATTCACCCCTCCACTTT. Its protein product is CASSYARGRRSYNSPLHF.

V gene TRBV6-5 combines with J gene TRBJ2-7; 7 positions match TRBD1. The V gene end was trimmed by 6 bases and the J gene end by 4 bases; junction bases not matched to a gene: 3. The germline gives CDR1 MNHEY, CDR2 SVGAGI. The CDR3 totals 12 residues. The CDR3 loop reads CASSLQGYEQYF. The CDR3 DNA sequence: TGTGCCAGCAGCTTACAGGGGTACGAGCAGTACTTC.

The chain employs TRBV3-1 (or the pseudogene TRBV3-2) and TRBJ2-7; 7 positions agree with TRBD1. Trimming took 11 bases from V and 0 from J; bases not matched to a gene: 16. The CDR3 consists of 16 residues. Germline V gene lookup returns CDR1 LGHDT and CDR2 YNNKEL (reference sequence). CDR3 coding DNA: TGTGCCCGCGGCTTCCAGGGGACAGTGATCTCCTACGAGCAGTACTTC. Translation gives CARGFQGTVISYEQYF.

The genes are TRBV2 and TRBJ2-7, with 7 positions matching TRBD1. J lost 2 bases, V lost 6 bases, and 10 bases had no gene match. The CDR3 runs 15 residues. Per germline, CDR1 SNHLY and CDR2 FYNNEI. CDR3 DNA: TGTGCCAGCAGCGGACAGGTCAGCCTTCCCTACGAGCAGTACTTC. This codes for CASSGQVSLPYEQYF.

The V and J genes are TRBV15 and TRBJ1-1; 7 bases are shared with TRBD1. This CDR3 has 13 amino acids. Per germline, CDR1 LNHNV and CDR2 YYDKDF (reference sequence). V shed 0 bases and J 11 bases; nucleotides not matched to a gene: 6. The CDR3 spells CATSRDDRVEAFF. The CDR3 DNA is TGTGCCACCAGCAGAGACGACAGGGTTGAGGCTTTCTTT.

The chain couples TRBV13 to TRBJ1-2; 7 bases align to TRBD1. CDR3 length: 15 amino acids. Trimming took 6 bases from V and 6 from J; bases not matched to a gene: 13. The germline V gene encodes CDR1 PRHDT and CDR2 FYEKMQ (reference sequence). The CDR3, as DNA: TGTGCCAGCAGGGTAGGGGGCGAAGTGAGAGATGGCTACACCTTC. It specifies CASRVGGEVRDGYTF. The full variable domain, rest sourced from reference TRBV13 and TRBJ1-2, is AAGVIQSPRHLIKEKRETATLKCYPIPRHDTVYWYQQGPGQDPQFLISFYEKMQSDKGSIPDRFSAQQFSDYHSELNMSSLELGDSALYFCASRVGGEVRDGYTFGSGTRLTVV.

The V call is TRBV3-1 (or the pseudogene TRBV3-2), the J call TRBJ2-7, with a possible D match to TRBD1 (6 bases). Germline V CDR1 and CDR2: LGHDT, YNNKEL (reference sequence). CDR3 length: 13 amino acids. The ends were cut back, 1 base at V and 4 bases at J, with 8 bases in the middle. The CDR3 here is CASSQGQVYEQYF. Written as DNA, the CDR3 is TGTGCCAGCAGCCAAGGACAGGTTTACGAGCAGTACTTC.

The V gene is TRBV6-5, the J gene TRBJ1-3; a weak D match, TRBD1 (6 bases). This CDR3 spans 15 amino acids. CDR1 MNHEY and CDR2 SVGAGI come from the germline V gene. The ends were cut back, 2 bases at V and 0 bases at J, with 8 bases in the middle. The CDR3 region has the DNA TGTGCCAGCAGTTACAGGGGGAGCTCTGGAAACACCATATATTTT. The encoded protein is CASSYRGSSGNTIYF.

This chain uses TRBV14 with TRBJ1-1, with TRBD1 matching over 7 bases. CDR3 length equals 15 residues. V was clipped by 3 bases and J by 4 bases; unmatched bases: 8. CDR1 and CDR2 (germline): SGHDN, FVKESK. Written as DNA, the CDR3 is TGTGCCAGCAGCCAGGCAGGGGGGTGGAGCACTGAAGCTTTCTTT. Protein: CASSQAGGWSTEAFF.

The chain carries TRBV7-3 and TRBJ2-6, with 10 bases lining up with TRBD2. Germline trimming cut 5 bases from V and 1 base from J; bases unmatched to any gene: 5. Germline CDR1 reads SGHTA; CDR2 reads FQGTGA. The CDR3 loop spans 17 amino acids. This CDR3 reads CASSITSGVSGANVLTF. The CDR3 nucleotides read TGTGCCAGCAGCATCACTAGCGGGGTTTCTGGGGCCAACGTCCTGACTTTC.

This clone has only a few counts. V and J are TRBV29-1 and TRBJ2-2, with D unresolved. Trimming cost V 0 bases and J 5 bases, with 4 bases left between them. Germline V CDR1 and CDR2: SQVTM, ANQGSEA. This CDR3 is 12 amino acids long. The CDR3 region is CSVEDLTGELFF. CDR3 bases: TGCAGCGTTGAAGACCTAACCGGGGAGCTGTTTTTT.

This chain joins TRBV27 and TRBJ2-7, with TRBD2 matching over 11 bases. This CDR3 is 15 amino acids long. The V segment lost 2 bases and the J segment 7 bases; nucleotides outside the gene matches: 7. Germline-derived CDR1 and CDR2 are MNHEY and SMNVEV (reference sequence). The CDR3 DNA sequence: TGTGCCAGCAGTTTAGAAGCTAGCGGGAGGTGGGAGCAGTACTTC. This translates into CASSLEASGRWEQYF.

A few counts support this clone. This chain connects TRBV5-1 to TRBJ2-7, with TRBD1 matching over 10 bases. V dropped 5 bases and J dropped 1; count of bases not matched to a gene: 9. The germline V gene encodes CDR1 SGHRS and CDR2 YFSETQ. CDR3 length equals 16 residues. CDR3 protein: CASSRLGQGTSYEQYF. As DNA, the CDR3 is TGCGCCAGCAGTCGACTGGGACAGGGGACTTCCTACGAGCAGTACTTC. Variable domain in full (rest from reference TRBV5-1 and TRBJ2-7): KAGVTQTPRYLIKTRGQQVTLSCSPISGHRSVSWYQQTPGQGLQFLFEYFSETQRNKGNFPGRFSGRQFSNSRSEMNVSTLELGDSALYLCASSRLGQGTSYEQYFGPGTRLTVT.

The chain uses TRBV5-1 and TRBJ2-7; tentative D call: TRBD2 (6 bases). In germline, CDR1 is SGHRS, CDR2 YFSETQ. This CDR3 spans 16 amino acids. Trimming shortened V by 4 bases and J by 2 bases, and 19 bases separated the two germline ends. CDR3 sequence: CASSITPGGGTYEQYF. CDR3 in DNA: TGCGCCAGCAGCATAACCCCCGGGGGTGGGACCTACGAGCAGTACTTC.

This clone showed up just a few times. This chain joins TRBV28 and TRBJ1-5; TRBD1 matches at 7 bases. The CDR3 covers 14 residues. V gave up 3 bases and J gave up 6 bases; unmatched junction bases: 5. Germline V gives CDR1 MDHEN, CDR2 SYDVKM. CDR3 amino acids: CASSLRGGSQPQHF. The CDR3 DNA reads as TGTGCCAGCAGTTTGAGAGGGGGCAGTCAGCCCCAGCATTTT.

In DNA, the CDR3 is TGCGCCAGCAGCCCCCGGACAGGCAATCAGCCCCAGCATTTT. Amino acid sequence: CASSPRTGNQPQHF. The chain employs TRBV4-3 and TRBJ1-5, with D possibly matching TRBD1 (6 bases). Germline V CDR1 and CDR2: LGHNA, YSLEER. CDR3 size: 14 residues. V dropped 4 bases and J dropped 2 bases, with 9 bases sitting between them.

This chain's CDR3 is CASSPSGASYNEQFF. Here the CDR3 DNA reads TGTGCCAGCAGCCCTAGCGGGGCCAGCTACAATGAGCAGTTCTTC. The chain is built from TRBV7-9 and TRBJ2-1; 9 positions agree with TRBD2. The V gene end was trimmed by 5 bases and the J gene end by 3 bases; junction bases not matched to a gene: 5. The CDR3 loop spans 15 amino acids. Germline V gene lookup returns CDR1 SEHNR and CDR2 FQNEAQ (reference sequence).

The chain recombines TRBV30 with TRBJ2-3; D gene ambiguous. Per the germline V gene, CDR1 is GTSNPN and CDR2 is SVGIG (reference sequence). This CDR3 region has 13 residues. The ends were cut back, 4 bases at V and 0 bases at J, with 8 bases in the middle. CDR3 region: CAWTSGSTDTQYF. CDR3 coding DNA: TGTGCCTGGACCTCCGGGAGCACAGATACGCAGTATTTT.

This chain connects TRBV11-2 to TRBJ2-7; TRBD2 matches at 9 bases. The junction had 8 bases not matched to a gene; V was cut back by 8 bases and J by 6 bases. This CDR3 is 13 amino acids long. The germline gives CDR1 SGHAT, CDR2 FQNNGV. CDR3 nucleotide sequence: TGTGCCAGCTCTAAGCGGGAGGTCGGCGAGCAGTACTTC. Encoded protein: CASSKREVGEQYF.

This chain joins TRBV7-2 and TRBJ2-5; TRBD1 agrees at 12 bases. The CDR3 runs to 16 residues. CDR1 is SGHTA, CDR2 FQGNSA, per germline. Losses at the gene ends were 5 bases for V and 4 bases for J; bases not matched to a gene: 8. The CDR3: CASSLGQGALGETQYF. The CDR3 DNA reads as TGTGCCAGCAGCCTGGGACAGGGGGCTCTCGGAGAGACCCAGTACTTC.

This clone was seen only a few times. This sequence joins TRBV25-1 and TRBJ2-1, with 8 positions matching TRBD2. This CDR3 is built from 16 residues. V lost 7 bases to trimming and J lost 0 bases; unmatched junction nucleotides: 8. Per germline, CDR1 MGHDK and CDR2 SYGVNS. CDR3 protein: CASTNGGARSYNEQFF. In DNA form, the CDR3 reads TGTGCCAGCACCAACGGGGGGGCCCGCTCCTACAATGAGCAGTTCTTC.

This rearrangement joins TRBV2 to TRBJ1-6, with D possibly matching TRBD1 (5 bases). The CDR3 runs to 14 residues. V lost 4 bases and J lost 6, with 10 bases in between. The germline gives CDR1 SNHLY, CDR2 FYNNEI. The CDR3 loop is CASSGRVGNSPLHF. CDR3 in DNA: TGTGCCAGCAGTGGCAGGGTGGGTAATTCACCCCTCCACTTT.